The present entry profiles one T cell receptor beta chain with its context. Its target is unknown. PCR was performed using 60 Vbeta and 13 Jbeta primers. Only in-frame clones appear in the TCRdb table, and some are missing; sequencing was by immunoSEQ multiplex PCR. Of 200,000 to 250,000 clones listed, 80% to 85% are singletons. The data originate from a study of cytomegalovirus exposure and HLA in healthy donors. Findings of the study overall: A few V segments could not be told apart, such as TRBV6-2 and TRBV6-3, and were left out.

Trimming stripped 4 bases from V and 5 bases from J, with 13 bases between. This CDR3 region has 13 residues. CDR1 and CDR2 from the germline V gene are SGDLS and YYNGEE. The receptor was derived from a boy aged 2-15 years in good health and CMV-seronegative. The gene calls are TRBV9 and TRBJ2-7, with D possibly being TRBD2 (6 bases). Material for sequencing was PBMCs. The CDR3 nucleotides read TGTGCCAGCAGCCCGAGGACTACCCACGAGCAGTACTTC. It is translated as CASSPRTTHEQYF.